Presented here are 12 T cell receptor beta chains from one specimen sequenced in a study of blood T cell repertoires in COVID-19. Assay used: immunoSEQ multiplex PCR; TCRdb lists only in-frame clones, some missing. In the table there are 250,000 or so clones, almost 90% of which are singletons. The sample comprised peripheral blood. The receptors here all came from a man at least 80 years old with acute or convalescent COVID-19.

The chain combines TRBV3-1 (or the pseudogene TRBV3-2) with TRBJ2-5; maybe TRBD2 (7 bases). The CDR3 sequence is 15 residues long. V shed 1 base and J shed 2 bases, with 11 bases lying between them. The germline CDR1 and CDR2 sequences are LGHDT and YNNKEL (reference sequence). CDR3 region: CASSQARGGQETQYF. In DNA form, the CDR3 reads TGTGCCAGCAGCCAAGCTAGGGGGGGGCAAGAGACCCAGTACTTC.

The gene calls are TRBV12-3 or TRBV12-4 and TRBJ2-7; a possible D gene is TRBD1 (6 bases). The V gene lost 6 bases and the J gene lost 6 bases, with 15 bases spanning the gap. The CDR3 covers 13 residues. In nucleotides, the CDR3 is TGTGCCAGCAGGCCGCAGGGGAGTGGCGAGCAGTACTTC. Translation gives CASRPQGSGEQYF.

The gene calls are TRBV15 and TRBJ2-6; a possible D gene is TRBD2 (7 bases). The germline V gene has CDR1 LNHNV and CDR2 YYDKDF (reference sequence). The V gene lost 0 bases and the J gene lost 0 bases, with 12 bases spanning the gap. This CDR3 region has 18 residues. The CDR3 nucleotides are TGTGCCACCAGCAGAGACGGAGGGGGGGCCTCTGGGGCCAACGTCCTGACTTTC. Translation: CATSRDGGGASGANVLTF.

This chain connects TRBV7-2 to TRBJ2-1, with TRBD2 matching over 7 bases. Trimming removed 3 bases from V and 6 bases from J; junction bases left unmatched: 5. The CDR3 totals 14 residues. Germline CDR1 is SGHTA and CDR2 is FQGNSA. In DNA form, the CDR3 reads TGTGCCAGCAGCTTTGGACTAGGAAGCAATGAGCAGTTCTTC. This sequence encodes CASSFGLGSNEQFF.

This clone appeared a few times. The chain joins TRBV6-5 to TRBJ2-3; 7 nucleotides line up with TRBD1. The CDR3 runs 15 residues. Germline CDR1 and CDR2: MNHEY and SVGAGI. V lost 0 bases, J lost 5 bases, and 5 bases stayed unmatched. In DNA form, the CDR3 reads TGTGCCAGCAGTTACTCTCGACAGGGTGGAGATACGCAGTATTTT. Its protein product is CASSYSRQGGDTQYF.

This chain links TRBV7-6 with TRBJ2-5; D is undetermined. The CDR3 spans 14 residues. The ends were cut back, 5 bases at V and 4 bases at J, with 14 bases in the middle. Germline V gene lookup returns CDR1 SGHVS and CDR2 FNYEAQ. The CDR3 DNA follows: TGTGCCAGCAGCCCTTCGAGAGGCTTAGAGACCCAGTACTTC. Amino acid sequence: CASSPSRGLETQYF.

CDR3 nucleotide sequence: TGTGCCAGCAGCCCCAGCGGGAGCCCCAAGACGGAGCACTTT. This encodes CASSPSGSPKTEHF. The V gene is TRBV9, the J gene TRBJ1-6, with D hard to call. V was clipped by 4 bases and J by 19 bases, with 24 bases between them. The CDR3 is made up of 14 amino acids. Germline V gives CDR1 SGDLS, CDR2 YYNGEE.

The chain is built from TRBV13 and TRBJ2-2; D gene ambiguous. The germline V gene encodes CDR1 PRHDT and CDR2 FYEKMQ (reference sequence). V lost 2 bases and J lost 1, with 8 bases in between. This CDR3 contains 15 residues. CDR3 protein: CASSLWRQNTGELFF. The CDR3 coding sequence is TGTGCCAGCAGCTTATGGCGGCAGAACACCGGGGAGCTGTTTTTT.

This chain connects TRBV4-3 to TRBJ1-5; TRBD1 agrees at 7 bases. The germline CDR1 and CDR2 sequences are LGHNA and YSLEER. The trim removed 2 bases at V and 5 bases at J, leaving 6 bases unmatched. The CDR3 runs to 15 residues. The CDR3 region is CASSQQQGNDQPQHF. CDR3 nucleotide sequence: TGCGCCAGCAGCCAACAACAGGGGAACGATCAGCCCCAGCATTTT.

The chain couples TRBV7-2 to TRBJ2-1, with TRBD1 matching over 7 bases. CDR3 size: 14 residues. Germline V lookup: CDR1 SGHTA, CDR2 FQGNSA. J gave up 8 bases and V 2 bases, and 6 bases lay outside the gene matches. CDR3 sequence (DNA): TGTGCCAGCAGCTTAAGACAGGGTCCCCATGAGCAGTTCTTC. Translation: CASSLRQGPHEQFF.

This chain connects TRBV5-4 to TRBJ2-7; 7 nucleotides match TRBD1. This CDR3 has 14 amino acids. V trimming: 1 base; J trimming: 5 bases; junction bases outside the gene matches: 6. In germline, CDR1 is SGHNT, CDR2 YYREEE (reference sequence). This chain's CDR3 is CASSLRQGRDEQYF. The CDR3 DNA follows: TGTGCCAGCAGCTTGAGACAGGGTCGGGACGAGCAGTACTTC. The full variable domain, rest sourced from reference TRBV5-4 and TRBJ2-7, is ETGVTQSPTHLIKTRGQQVTLRCSSQSGHNTVSWYQQALGQGPQFIFQYYREEENGRGNFPPRFSGLQFPNYSSELNVNALELDDSALYLCASSLRQGRDEQYFGPGTRLTVT.

The chain uses TRBV25-1 and TRBJ1-2; D gene uncertain. Trimming left V 6 bases short and J 7 bases short, with 21 bases between. The germline gives CDR1 MGHDK, CDR2 SYGVNS. The CDR3 extends over 15 amino acids. The CDR3: CASRNIPEGSRGYTF. DNA for the CDR3: TGTGCCAGCAGAAACATCCCAGAGGGTTCACGTGGCTACACCTTC.